One and the same sample provided the 25 T cell receptor beta chains below, sequenced in a study of low-dose radiotherapy and immunotherapy resistance in tumors (dated by TCRdb to between 2022 and 2023). TCRdb records Illumina HiSeq 2500 as the sequencer. To make first-strand cDNA, Superscript III was used along with a set of TRAV- and TRBV-specific primers so that both the TCRalpha and TCRbeta chains were covered. TCRs were amplified with Phusion for 15 to 20 PCR cycles, with a constant-region primer paired with the adapter attached to the V primers. In TCRdb, the public reads were trimmed at Q25 with fastp and aligned with MiXCR, with productive beta chains retained. Rows matching on CDR3 protein sequence are summarized as one entry with the most common DNA and genes. Counted in this sample were tens of thousands of distinct CDR3 sequences; 20% to 25% of them appeared once. Around 13% of the sample rests with the top ten.

In the paper's terms, the time point label means: after trial treatment. This specimen's treatment or condition label, interpreted: LDRT plus nivolumab, ipilimumab, low-dose cyclophosphamide and aspirin (RACIN trial). The sample here was PBMCs, taken after low-dose radiotherapy plus immunotherapy. These receptor sequences come from a female donor with ovarian cancer.

The chain couples TRBV10-3 to TRBJ1-1; 11 bases fit TRBD1. Germline CDR1 and CDR2: ENHRY and SYGVKD. V lost 4 bases and J lost 3; bases outside the gene matches: 13. The CDR3 spans 18 residues. This CDR3 is CAISGGTGGSVLHTEAFF. Here the CDR3 DNA reads TGTGCCATCAGTGGGGGGACAGGGGGATCCGTGCTGCACACTGAAGCTTTCTTT.

Regarding this clonotype: This may stem from a read error, because a much larger clone lies one nucleotide away. CDR3: CASSLQQEYNSPLHF. CDR3 in DNA: TGTGCCAGCAGCCTCCAACAGGAGTATAATTCACCCCTCCACTTT. This chain uses TRBV28 with TRBJ1-6, with a weak D call TRBD1 (5 bases). V lost 6 bases and J 4 bases, leaving 13 bases between the germline ends. This CDR3 region has 15 residues. Germline CDR1 reads MDHEN; CDR2 reads SYDVKM.

This clonotype was seen at least ten times. The chain recombines TRBV14 with TRBJ2-2, with D perhaps matching TRBD1 (6 bases). CDR1 SGHDN and CDR2 FVKESK come from the germline V gene. The CDR3 contains 16 residues. The V and J ends lost 4 bases and 0 bases respectively, with 12 bases between them. This chain's CDR3 is CASSRQGPSNTGELFF. As DNA, the CDR3 is TGTGCCAGCAGCCGCCAGGGGCCTTCGAACACCGGGGAGCTGTTTTTT. Full variable domain (outside the CDR3, taken from reference TRBV14 and TRBJ2-2): EAGVTQFPSHSVIEKGQTVTLRCDPISGHDNLYWYRRVMGKEIKFLLHFVKESKQDESGMPNNRFLAERTGGTYSTLKVQPAELEDSGVYFCASSRQGPSNTGELFFGEGSRLTVL.

This clonotype occurred many times. V gene TRBV4-1 combines with J gene TRBJ2-3; 8 bases agree with TRBD2. The germline CDR1 and CDR2 sequences are MGHRA and YSYEKL. J gave up 7 bases and V 0 bases, and 9 bases lay outside the gene matches. This CDR3 spans 16 amino acids. CDR3 in DNA: TGCGCCAGCAGCCAAGATTGGAGCGGGAGTTGGAATACGCAGTATTTT. Protein sequence: CASSQDWSGSWNTQYF.

This clonotype was detected many times. J is TRBJ1-1 and V is TRBV5-4; no clear D gene. From germline, CDR1 is SGHNT and CDR2 YYREEE (reference sequence). The V gene lost 4 bases and the J gene lost 0 bases, with 13 bases spanning the gap. This CDR3 spans 15 amino acids. The CDR3 DNA reads as TGTGCCAGCAGCCCCGGACGGATCATGAACACTGAAGCTTTCTTT. Encoded protein: CASSPGRIMNTEAFF.

This clonotype was detected ten times or more. The genes are TRBV6-5 and TRBJ1-2; D is ambiguous. Germline V gene sequence: CDR1 MNHEY, CDR2 SVGAGI. The CDR3 runs to 15 residues. V lost 0 bases and J lost 1, with 9 bases in between. CDR3 loop: CASSYSPAYNYGYTF. Here the CDR3 DNA reads TGTGCCAGCAGTTACTCGCCGGCCTATAACTATGGCTACACCTTC.

This clonotype was seen at least ten times. The chain combines TRBV20-1 with TRBJ1-5, with D uncertain. The CDR3 runs 14 residues. From germline, CDR1 is DFQATT and CDR2 SNEGSKA (reference sequence). V was trimmed by 2 bases and J by 3 bases, leaving 11 bases between them. CDR3 sequence (DNA): TGCAGTGCTAGACTGGGCTCCACCAATCAGCCCCAGCATTTT. Translation: CSARLGSTNQPQHF.

This clonotype was seen many times. This chain uses TRBV9 with TRBJ2-2; D is undetermined. This CDR3 region has 16 residues. From germline, CDR1 is SGDLS and CDR2 YYNGEE. Trimming stripped 1 base from V and 2 bases from J, with 12 bases between. CDR3 nucleotide sequence: TGTGCCAGCAGCGTAAGTCTTTACCTCAACACCGGGGAGCTGTTTTTT. Protein product: CASSVSLYLNTGELFF.

This clonotype was counted at least ten times. The genes are TRBV11-2 and TRBJ2-3, with D possibly being TRBD1 or TRBD2 (5 bases each). This CDR3 is 15 amino acids long. V lost 5 bases and J 4 bases, leaving 16 bases between the germline ends. Germline V lookup: CDR1 SGHAT, CDR2 FQNNGV. CDR3 residues: CASSTSGPPADTQYF. The CDR3 nucleotides read TGTGCCAGCAGCACTTCGGGACCTCCCGCAGATACGCAGTATTTT.

This clonotype was observed many times. The J gene is TRBJ2-1, the V gene TRBV9, with D maybe TRBD1 (5 bases). The CDR3 is 13 residues long. The germline V gene encodes CDR1 SGDLS and CDR2 YYNGEE. The V gene lost 0 bases and the J gene lost 6 bases, with 7 bases spanning the gap. The CDR3 protein is CASSVVQGNEQFF. The CDR3 nucleotides are TGTGCCAGCAGCGTAGTCCAGGGCAATGAGCAGTTCTTC.

In its sample, this clonotype was seen a few times. The rearrangement links TRBV5-6 to TRBJ2-1; TRBD2 is a possible D gene (5 bases). Germline-derived CDR1 and CDR2 are SGHDT and YYEEEE. Trimming removed 6 bases from V and 4 bases from J, with 23 bases in between. The length of the CDR3 is 17 residues. The CDR3 region has the DNA TGTGCCAGCAACGTTGGGCTTACTAGGTACACTTACAATGAGCAGTTCTTC. Protein sequence: CASNVGLTRYTYNEQFF.

The table lists this clonotype with many counts. The chain recombines TRBV11-2 with TRBJ2-5; TRBD1 or TRBD2 may be the D gene (5 bases each). The CDR3 has 16 residues. V was trimmed by 5 bases and J by 7 bases, leaving 23 bases between them. Germline V CDR1 and CDR2: SGHAT, FQNNGV. CDR3 in DNA: TGTGCCAGCAGCCGTCTTTTTCTCCGGGACGTTGGGACCCAGTACTTC. It is translated as CASSRLFLRDVGTQYF.

This clonotype has at least ten counts. J is TRBJ1-4 and V is TRBV9; D gene uncertain. Per the germline V gene, CDR1 is SGDLS and CDR2 is YYNGEE. The CDR3 extends over 16 amino acids. V dropped 3 bases and J dropped 0 bases, with 12 bases sitting between them. CDR3 region: CASSASHSPTNEKLFF. CDR3 nucleotides: TGTGCCAGCAGCGCCTCCCACTCTCCAACTAATGAAAAACTGTTTTTT.

This clonotype was detected a few times. This sequence joins TRBV12-3 or TRBV12-4 and TRBJ1-2; D is possibly TRBD1 (5 bases). The V gene lost 0 bases and the J gene lost 4 bases, with 15 bases spanning the gap. This CDR3 region has 16 residues. The CDR3: CASSLARGEVSYGYTF. The CDR3 DNA reads TGTGCCAGCAGTTTAGCGCGAGGGGAGGTCTCCTATGGCTACACCTTC.

This clonotype has ten or more counts. The chain recombines TRBV18 with TRBJ2-5; no clear D gene. Trimming cost V 2 bases and J 1 base, with 8 bases left between them. CDR1 is KGHSH and CDR2 is LQKENI in the germline V gene. The CDR3 is 14 amino acids. The CDR3 coding sequence is TGTGCCAGCTCACCAGTCCCAGCCCAAGAGACCCAGTACTTC. Encoded protein: CASSPVPAQETQYF.

The sample holds many counts of this clonotype. The rearrangement uses TRBV24-1 and TRBJ2-2; 7 bases are a match to TRBD1. This CDR3 has 16 amino acids. V dropped 4 bases and J dropped 3; count of bases not matched to a gene: 7. CDR1 and CDR2 from the germline V gene are KGHDR and SFDVKD. This CDR3 reads CATSDPGQTYTGELFF. CDR3 nucleotide sequence: TGTGCCACCAGTGACCCGGGACAGACTTACACCGGGGAGCTGTTTTTT.

As to this clonotype: The junction differs from germline at one of its ends, possibly a read error. The chain recombines TRBV16 with TRBJ1-1; 7 bases line up with TRBD1. The CDR3 consists of 15 residues. Germline loops: CDR1 KGHSY, CDR2 FQNENV. This CDR3 reads CAGSPETGIGTEAFF. The CDR3 coding sequence is TGTGCCGGCAGCCCAGAGACAGGGATAGGGACTGAAGCTTTCTTT.

This clonotype showed up many times. This chain links TRBV18 with TRBJ2-6; 8 bases align to TRBD1. The CDR3 extends over 18 amino acids. J lost 0 bases, V lost 3 bases, and 7 bases had no gene match. Germline CDR1 reads KGHSH; CDR2 reads LQKENI. CDR3 DNA: TGTGCCAGCTCACCGGTGACAGGGGCCCCCTCTGGGGCCAACGTCCTGACTTTC. This gives the protein CASSPVTGAPSGANVLTF.

This clonotype was seen more than once but under ten times. This probably arose from a read error, given a far larger clone one base away. V usage is TRBV5-3 and J usage is TRBJ2-1, with D possibly being TRBD1 or TRBD2 (5 bases each). TRBV5-3 is sorted into the ORF group, with uncertain function. The CDR3 runs 15 residues. V gave up 8 bases and J gave up 8 bases, with 23 bases separating them. CDR3 DNA: TGTGCCAGCAGTCTGGGGCGGAGGATCGTCCATGAGCAGTTCTTC. The encoded protein is CASSLGRRIVHEQFF.

In this sample, this clonotype turned up many times. The gene calls are TRBV24-1 and TRBJ2-1; D is ambiguous. Germline CDR1 reads KGHDR; CDR2 reads SFDVKD. This CDR3 spans 16 amino acids. The ends were cut back, 5 bases at V and 2 bases at J, with 15 bases in the middle. The CDR3 DNA reads TGTGCCACCAGTGTTCAAGGGAACAGCCCCTACAATGAGCAGTTCTTC. Translating it yields CATSVQGNSPYNEQFF.

This clonotype came up many times. In DNA form, the CDR3 reads TGCAGCGGAGGGTTCGTTACTAGCGGGGGCCTTAGCTCCTACGAGCAGTACTTC. Its protein is CSGGFVTSGGLSSYEQYF. The J gene is TRBJ2-7, the V gene TRBV29-1; 11 positions match TRBD2. With 7 bases clipped from V and 0 bases from J, the junction kept 17 bases outside the gene matches. The CDR3 extends over 18 amino acids. The germline V gene encodes CDR1 SQVTM and CDR2 ANQGSEA.

This clonotype was detected ten times or more. The chain has TRBV15 and TRBJ2-7; the D gene is possibly TRBD2 (5 bases). The V end was cut by 0 bases, the J end by 0 bases, with 6 bases between. Germline V CDR1 and CDR2: LNHNV, YYDKDF (reference sequence). The CDR3 has 14 residues. Written as DNA, the CDR3 is TGTGCCACCAGCAGAGACGGGAACTCCTACGAGCAGTACTTC. This sequence encodes CATSRDGNSYEQYF.

The J gene is TRBJ2-5, the V gene TRBV28; weak D call: TRBD1 (5 bases). V gave up 6 bases and J gave up 5 bases, with 25 bases separating them. Germline loops: CDR1 MDHEN, CDR2 SYDVKM. The CDR3 is 17 amino acids. In nucleotides, the CDR3 is TGTGCCAGCAGAGAGTATGAAGGGGCCGACCTCCGGGAGACCCAGTACTTC. This gives the protein CASREYEGADLRETQYF. Variable domain in full (rest from reference TRBV28 and TRBJ2-5): DVKVTQSSRYLVKRTGEKVFLECVQDMDHENMFWYRQDPGLGLRLIYFSYDVKMKEKGDIPEGYSVSREKKERFSLILESASTNQTSMYLCASREYEGADLRETQYFGPGTRLLVL.

The chain couples TRBV9 to TRBJ1-4; TRBD1 is a possible D gene (5 bases). CDR3 length: 17 amino acids. Trimming left V 0 bases short and J 4 bases short, with 16 bases between. Germline assignment: CDR1 SGDLS and CDR2 YYNGEE. The CDR3 loop is CASSVGGGGQGNEKLFF. The CDR3 coding sequence is TGTGCCAGCAGCGTAGGAGGAGGTGGGCAGGGTAATGAAAAACTGTTTTTT.

The table lists this clonotype with many counts. This rearrangement joins TRBV30 to TRBJ2-7; 14 bases fit TRBD2. J was trimmed by 4 bases and V by 3 bases; bases with no gene match: 5. In germline, CDR1 is GTSNPN, CDR2 SVGIG (reference sequence). The CDR3 spans 15 residues. The DNA for the CDR3 is TGTGCCTGGAGCCCGGGACTAGCGGGAGTGTACGAGCAGTACTTC. Translation: CAWSPGLAGVYEQYF.